One sample yielded the 25 T cell receptor beta chains listed below, sequenced in a study of Graves' ophthalmopathy and Graves' hyperthyroidism. RNA transcripts served as template for amplifying TCR beta CDR3 sequences. An opening RT-PCR round employed HTBI primers and preceded a second-round multiplex PCR. One entry per CDR3 protein, called by TCRdb with MiXCR from the multiplex PCR reads. The table records about 660,000 distinct CDR3 sequences, about two fifths of them present only once. Input material: peripheral blood. The receptors were sampled from an adult man with Graves' ophthalmopathy.

This CDR3 reads CASSKTLARGTTYEQYF. The CDR3 bases are TGTGCCAGCAGTAAGACCCTGGCCAGGGGAACAACCTACGAGCAGTACTTC. The chain carries TRBV27 and TRBJ2-7; a possible D gene is TRBD1 (6 bases). V was pared by 5 bases and J by 2 bases, with 22 bases between. The CDR3 runs 17 residues. Germline CDR1 is MNHEY and CDR2 is SMNVEV (reference sequence).

There are many counts of this clonotype. The chain couples TRBV5-1 to TRBJ1-1; D unresolved. Germline V lookup: CDR1 SGHRS, CDR2 YFSETQ. The germline V and J ends were trimmed by 0 bases and 3 bases, with 6 bases remaining between them. This CDR3 comprises 13 residues. CDR3 loop: CASSLDPDTEAFF. The DNA for the CDR3 is TGCGCCAGCAGCTTGGATCCGGACACTGAAGCTTTCTTT.

The rearrangement links TRBV12-3 or TRBV12-4 to TRBJ2-2, with D possibly TRBD2 on 6 matching bases. The CDR3 has 16 residues. V lost 6 bases and J 6 bases, leaving 20 bases between the germline ends. Here the CDR3 reads CASSTNGLPGPGELFF. Here the CDR3 DNA reads TGTGCCAGCAGCACCAACGGACTACCAGGTCCCGGGGAGCTGTTTTTT.

This clonotype occurred many times. The CDR3: CASSDTRSSYEQYF. Here the CDR3 DNA reads TGTGCCAGCAGCGACACGAGGAGCTCCTACGAGCAGTACTTC. This rearrangement joins TRBV2 to TRBJ2-7; D is unclear. The CDR3 is 14 amino acids. V was cut by 6 bases and J by 0 bases, with 12 bases left in between. The germline CDR1 and CDR2 sequences are SNHLY and FYNNEI. Drawing the rest from reference TRBV2 and TRBJ2-7, the complete variable domain is EPEVTQTPSHQVTQMGQEVILRCVPISNHLYFYWYRQILGQKVEFLVSFYNNEISEKSEIFDDQFSVERPDGSNFTLKIRSTKLEDSAMYFCASSDTRSSYEQYFGPGTRLTVT.

This clonotype was picked up a small number of times. The V call is TRBV18, the J call TRBJ2-5; TRBD1 aligns across 7 bases. The CDR3 is 14 amino acids. V lost 4 bases, J lost 0 bases, and 2 bases stayed unmatched. Germline CDR1 is KGHSH and CDR2 is LQKENI. This CDR3 reads CASSHDRDQETQYF. CDR3 bases: TGTGCCAGCTCACATGACAGGGACCAAGAGACCCAGTACTTC.

This chain connects TRBV9 to TRBJ1-1; no reliable D call. V was cut by 0 bases and J by 4 bases, with 10 bases left in between. Germline V CDR1 and CDR2: SGDLS, YYNGEE. This CDR3 is 14 amino acids long. Here the CDR3 DNA reads TGTGCCAGCAGCGTAGAGGCAGCACGCACTGAAGCTTTCTTT. This translates into CASSVEAARTEAFF.

This clonotype appeared a single time. The chain carries TRBV29-1 and TRBJ2-7, with D possibly called TRBD1 or TRBD2 (6 bases each). With 6 bases removed from V and 5 bases from J, the gap between germline ends came to 14 bases. This CDR3 has 12 residues. Germline V gene sequence: CDR1 SQVTM, CDR2 ANQGSEA. The CDR3 DNA reads as TGCAGCGTCGGAGGGGACACTCACGAGCAGTACTTC. Its protein is CSVGGDTHEQYF.

This clonotype was seen repeatedly, ten times or more. This chain joins TRBV15 and TRBJ1-2, with unresolved D. There are 14 residues in the CDR3. Germline V gene sequence: CDR1 LNHNV, CDR2 YYDKDF (reference sequence). The V end was cut by 0 bases, the J end by 2 bases, with 7 bases between. DNA for the CDR3: TGTGCCACCAGCAGAGATAGCGAGAACTATGGCTACACCTTC. Protein: CATSRDSENYGYTF.

Ten or more counts support this clonotype. The chain is built from TRBV7-9 and TRBJ1-5; TRBD1 might be the D (5 bases). V lost 6 bases, J lost 4 bases, and 19 bases lay in between. CDR3 length equals 16 residues. Germline V gene data show CDR1 as SEHNR and CDR2 as FQNEAQ (reference sequence). The CDR3 DNA is TGTGCCAGCAGTCCCGATGGGGGAGGCTATAATCAGCCCCAGCATTTT. Translated, it gives CASSPDGGGYNQPQHF. Full variable domain (outside the CDR3, taken from reference TRBV7-9 and TRBJ1-5): DTGVSQNPRHKITKRGQNVTFRCDPISEHNRLYWYRQTLGQGPEFLTYFQNEAQLEKSRLLSDRFSAERPKGSFSTLEIQRTEQGDSAMYLCASSPDGGGYNQPQHFGDGTRLSIL.

V usage is TRBV4-2 and J usage is TRBJ1-6; D uncertain. V was trimmed by 0 bases and J by 3 bases, leaving 12 bases between them. The CDR3 contains 17 residues. Per the germline V gene, CDR1 is LGHNA and CDR2 is YNFKEQ. The CDR3 nucleotides are TGTGCCAGCAGCCAAGATTGGGGTGGTAACTATAATTCACCCCTCCACTTT. Encoded protein: CASSQDWGGNYNSPLHF.

With regard to this clonotype: It may be a read error: a sequence one base away is much more abundant. The V and J genes are TRBV24-1 and TRBJ1-2; TRBD1 agrees at 7 bases. From germline, CDR1 is KGHDR and CDR2 SFDVKD. Trimming cost V 11 bases and J 10 bases; bases outside gene matches: 15. The CDR3 is made up of 13 amino acids. DNA of the CDR3: TGTGCCAGTAGTAGCGAGGGGGCCTCCGTCTACACCTTC. The encoded protein is CASSSEGASVYTF.

This clonotype was seen many times. The genes are TRBV7-2 and TRBJ2-7; 8 bases fit TRBD2. The germline gives CDR1 SGHTA, CDR2 FQGNSA. This CDR3 is 15 amino acids long. V dropped 4 bases and J dropped 6; count of bases not matched to a gene: 11. CDR3 residues: CASSWGAGTRGEQYF. CDR3 nucleotide sequence: TGTGCCAGCAGCTGGGGGGCCGGGACTAGGGGCGAGCAGTACTTC.

The chain couples TRBV9 to TRBJ2-6; D not certain. Between the trimmed V and J ends, which lost 0 bases and 2 bases, there was a span of 15 bases. Germline CDR1 SGDLS, CDR2 YYNGEE. The CDR3 is made up of 18 amino acids. The CDR3 nucleotides are TGTGCCAGCAGCGTAGATTTCTTATTCGTTACTGGGGCCAACGTCCTGACTTTC. Its protein is CASSVDFLFVTGANVLTF.

This clonotype was seen a single time. The rearrangement joins TRBV10-3 to TRBJ2-3, with D unclear. This CDR3 region has 13 residues. Germline V CDR1 and CDR2: ENHRY, SYGVKD. Trimming left V 4 bases short and J 4 bases short, with 9 bases between. The CDR3 loop is CAISAFPADTQYF. For the CDR3, the DNA is TGTGCCATCAGTGCTTTTCCCGCAGATACGCAGTATTTT.

This clonotype appeared once. A much larger clonotype is one base distant, so this may be a read error. The chain employs TRBV2 and TRBJ1-2, with D perhaps matching TRBD1 (5 bases). Germline CDR1 SNHLY, CDR2 FYNNEI. CDR3 size: 12 residues. In DNA, the CDR3 is TGTGCCTGCAGTTACGAGGGGAGAGGCTACACCTTC. Translated, it gives CACSYEGRGYTF. The entire variable domain, with the rest obtained from reference TRBV2 and TRBJ1-2, is as follows: EPEVTQTPSHQVTQMGQEVILRCVPISNHLYFYWYRQILGQKVEFLVSFYNNEISEKSEIFDDQFSVERPDGSNFTLKIRSTKLEDSAMYFCACSYEGRGYTFGSGTRLTVV.

This clonotype occurred a few times. V usage is TRBV9 and J usage is TRBJ1-2, with D possibly TRBD1 on 6 matching bases. The V end lost 4 bases, the J end lost 4 bases, and 20 bases lay between the germline ends. CDR3 length: 16 amino acids. Looked up from germline, CDR1 is SGDLS and CDR2 is YYNGEE. The DNA of the CDR3 is TGTGCCAGCAGCCAAGAGCGGAGGGGGGGAAGCTATGGCTACACCTTC. This sequence encodes CASSQERRGGSYGYTF.

The rearrangement uses TRBV5-4 and TRBJ1-1; no clear D gene. The germline CDR1 and CDR2 sequences are SGHNT and YYREEE (reference sequence). This CDR3 comprises 13 residues. The V end lost 4 bases, the J end lost 6 bases, and 13 bases lay between the germline ends. The DNA of the CDR3 is TGTGCCAGCAGCCAAGATTGGGGTCCTGAAGCTTTCTTT. Translated: CASSQDWGPEAFF. Full variable domain (rest looked up from reference TRBV5-4 and TRBJ1-1): ETGVTQSPTHLIKTRGQQVTLRCSSQSGHNTVSWYQQALGQGPQFIFQYYREEENGRGNFPPRFSGLQFPNYSSELNVNALELDDSALYLCASSQDWGPEAFFGQGTRLTVV.

V is TRBV29-1 and J is TRBJ1-5; D is possibly TRBD1 (6 bases). The CDR3 has 13 residues. Germline assignment: CDR1 SQVTM and CDR2 ANQGSEA. The V end lost 4 bases, the J end lost 11 bases, and 18 bases lay between the germline ends. The CDR3: CSVGGHRQETQHF. In DNA form, the CDR3 reads TGCAGCGTTGGGGGACATAGGCAAGAGACCCAGCATTTT.

Comment on this clonotype: A much larger clone lies a single base off, so this may be a read error. The chain is built from TRBV10-3 and TRBJ2-5; D not resolved. The V and J ends lost 3 bases and 0 bases respectively, with 8 bases between them. Per germline, CDR1 ENHRY and CDR2 SYGVKD. The CDR3 runs 14 residues. The DNA of the CDR3 is TGTGCCATCAGTGAAAACGGGTACCAAGAGACCCAGTACTTC. Its protein is CAISENGYQETQYF.

The table lists this clonotype with many counts. The genes are TRBV24-1 and TRBJ2-7, with 7 bases matching TRBD1. This CDR3 region has 14 residues. J lost 0 bases, V lost 9 bases, and 7 bases had no gene match. The germline V gene has CDR1 KGHDR and CDR2 SFDVKD. CDR3 nucleotide sequence: TGTGCCACCCCAGACCCAGGGGGCTCCTACGAGCAGTACTTC. Translated: CATPDPGGSYEQYF.

This sequence joins TRBV6-2 or TRBV6-3 and TRBJ2-6; D not resolved. CDR1 MNHEY and CDR2 SVGEGT come from the germline V gene. Trimming removed 3 bases at V and 0 bases at J, with 9 bases between. The CDR3 covers 16 residues. DNA of the CDR3: TGTGCCAGCAGTTATAGGGCCTCCTCTGGGGCCAACGTCCTGACTTTC. Amino acid sequence: CASSYRASSGANVLTF.

This clonotype was observed a handful of times. The rearrangement joins TRBV5-1 to TRBJ1-6; D is unclear. The CDR3 consists of 15 residues. From germline, CDR1 is SGHRS and CDR2 YFSETQ. Deletions cut 0 bases from V and 8 bases from J, with 12 bases between. This CDR3 is CASSLALLPYSPLHF. In nucleotides, the CDR3 is TGCGCCAGCAGCTTGGCGCTGCTGCCGTATTCACCCCTCCACTTT.

This clonotype was seen only a few times. This chain connects TRBV20-1 to TRBJ2-7, with D possibly being TRBD2 (7 bases). The V gene's germline CDR1 is DFQATT and CDR2 SNEGSKA (reference sequence). Trimming took off 0 bases at V and 0 bases at J, with 18 bases between the two ends. The CDR3 runs 17 residues. The CDR3 here is CSARDVGGRESSYEQYF. DNA for the CDR3: TGCAGTGCTAGAGATGTTGGGGGGCGGGAGAGCTCCTACGAGCAGTACTTC.

The sample holds a few counts of this clonotype. V is TRBV11-1 and J is TRBJ2-7, with 10 bases matching TRBD2. The CDR3 consists of 15 residues. Germline V gene data show CDR1 as SGHAT and CDR2 as FQDESV (reference sequence). After removal of 6 bases from V and 6 bases from J, the junction contained 11 bases not matched to a gene. The CDR3 loop is CASSASGGASREQYF. The CDR3 region has the DNA TGTGCCAGCAGTGCAAGCGGGGGGGCTTCCCGCGAGCAGTACTTC.

This chain joins TRBV7-2 and TRBJ1-5; TRBD1 might be the D (6 bases). The V and J ends lost 8 bases and 5 bases respectively, with 13 bases between them. There are 13 residues in the CDR3. Per germline, CDR1 SGHTA and CDR2 FQGNSA. CDR3 in amino acids: CASASGADQPQHF. The CDR3 region has the DNA TGTGCCAGCGCCTCGGGGGCGGATCAGCCCCAGCATTTT.